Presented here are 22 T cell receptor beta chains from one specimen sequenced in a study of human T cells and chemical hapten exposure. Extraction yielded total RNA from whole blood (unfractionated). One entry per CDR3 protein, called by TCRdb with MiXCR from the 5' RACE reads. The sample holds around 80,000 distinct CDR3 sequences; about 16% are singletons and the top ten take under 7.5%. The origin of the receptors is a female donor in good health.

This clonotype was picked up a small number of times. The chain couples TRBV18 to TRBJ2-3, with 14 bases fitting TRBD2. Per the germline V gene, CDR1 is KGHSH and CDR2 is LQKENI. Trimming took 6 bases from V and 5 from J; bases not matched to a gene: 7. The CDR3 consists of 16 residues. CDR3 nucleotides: TGTGCCAGCTCGCCGGGACTAGCGGGGGTAAAAGATACGCAGTATTTT. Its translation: CASSPGLAGVKDTQYF.

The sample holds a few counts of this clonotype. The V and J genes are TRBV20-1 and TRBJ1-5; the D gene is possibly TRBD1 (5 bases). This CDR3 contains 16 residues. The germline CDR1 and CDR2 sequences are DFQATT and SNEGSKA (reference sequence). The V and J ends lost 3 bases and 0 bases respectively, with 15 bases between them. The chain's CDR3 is CSASPSEGDSNQPQHF. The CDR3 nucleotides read TGCAGTGCTAGCCCGTCGGAAGGGGATAGCAATCAGCCCCAGCATTTT.

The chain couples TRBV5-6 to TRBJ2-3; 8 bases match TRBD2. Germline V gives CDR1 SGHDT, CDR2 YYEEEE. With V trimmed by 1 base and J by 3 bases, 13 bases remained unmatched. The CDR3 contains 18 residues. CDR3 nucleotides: TGTGCCAGCAGCTTGTATGGGTCCGGCGGGGGGAGGACAGATACGCAGTATTTT. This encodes CASSLYGSGGGRTDTQYF.

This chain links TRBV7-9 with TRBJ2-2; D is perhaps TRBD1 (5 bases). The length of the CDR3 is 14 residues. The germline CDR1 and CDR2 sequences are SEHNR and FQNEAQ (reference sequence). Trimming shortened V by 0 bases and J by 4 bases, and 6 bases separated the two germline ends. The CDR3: CASSLATGTGELFF. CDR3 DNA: TGTGCCAGCAGCTTAGCAACAGGCACCGGGGAGCTGTTTTTT.

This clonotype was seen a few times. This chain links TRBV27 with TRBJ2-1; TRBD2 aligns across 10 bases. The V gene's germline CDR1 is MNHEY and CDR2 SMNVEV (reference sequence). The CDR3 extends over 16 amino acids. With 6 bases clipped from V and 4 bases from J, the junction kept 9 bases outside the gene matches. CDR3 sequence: CASSPLLAGAYNEQFF. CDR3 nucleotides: TGTGCCAGCAGCCCCCTTCTAGCGGGGGCTTACAATGAGCAGTTCTTC.

The CDR3 DNA follows: TGTGCCATCTCGAAGGGAGGGACGCAGTATTTT. Its protein is CAISKGGTQYF. The chain uses TRBV3-1 and TRBJ2-3; the match to TRBD2 covers 7 bases. This CDR3 spans 11 amino acids. Trimming took 10 bases from V and 9 from J; bases not matched to a gene: 7. Germline values: CDR1 LGHDT, CDR2 YNNKEL (reference sequence).

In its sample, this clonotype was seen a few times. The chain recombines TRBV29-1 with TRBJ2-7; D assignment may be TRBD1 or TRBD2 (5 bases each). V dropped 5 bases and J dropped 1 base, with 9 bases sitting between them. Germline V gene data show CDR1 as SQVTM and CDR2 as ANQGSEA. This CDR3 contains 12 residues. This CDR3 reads CSVRGPSYEQYF. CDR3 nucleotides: TGCAGCGTTAGGGGACCGTCCTACGAGCAGTACTTC.

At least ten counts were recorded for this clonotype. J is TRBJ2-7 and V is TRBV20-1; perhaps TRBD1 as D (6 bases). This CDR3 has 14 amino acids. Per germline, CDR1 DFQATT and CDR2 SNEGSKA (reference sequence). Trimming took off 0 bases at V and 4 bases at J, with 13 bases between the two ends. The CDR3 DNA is TGCAGTGCTAGAGATTACAGGGTGTTATACGAGCAGTACTTC. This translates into CSARDYRVLYEQYF.

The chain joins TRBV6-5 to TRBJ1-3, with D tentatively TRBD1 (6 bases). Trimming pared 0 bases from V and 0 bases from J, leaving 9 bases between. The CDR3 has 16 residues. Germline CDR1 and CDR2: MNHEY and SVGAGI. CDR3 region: CASSYSWDTSGNTIYF. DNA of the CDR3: TGTGCCAGCAGTTACTCGTGGGACACCTCTGGAAACACCATATATTTT.

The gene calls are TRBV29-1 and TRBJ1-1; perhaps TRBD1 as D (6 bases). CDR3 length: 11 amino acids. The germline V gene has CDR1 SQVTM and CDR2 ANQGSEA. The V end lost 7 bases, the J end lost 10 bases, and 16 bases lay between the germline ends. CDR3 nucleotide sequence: TGCAGCGCCGAGGGGGATCGTGCAGCTTTCTTT. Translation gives CSAEGDRAAFF.

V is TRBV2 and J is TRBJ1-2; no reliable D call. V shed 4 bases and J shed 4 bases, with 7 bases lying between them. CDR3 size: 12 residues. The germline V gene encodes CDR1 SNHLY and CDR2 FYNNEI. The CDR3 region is CASSVSSYGYTF. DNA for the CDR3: TGTGCCAGCAGTGTGAGTAGCTATGGCTACACCTTC. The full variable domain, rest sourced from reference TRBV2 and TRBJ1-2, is EPEVTQTPSHQVTQMGQEVILRCVPISNHLYFYWYRQILGQKVEFLVSFYNNEISEKSEIFDDQFSVERPDGSNFTLKIRSTKLEDSAMYFCASSVSSYGYTFGSGTRLTVV.

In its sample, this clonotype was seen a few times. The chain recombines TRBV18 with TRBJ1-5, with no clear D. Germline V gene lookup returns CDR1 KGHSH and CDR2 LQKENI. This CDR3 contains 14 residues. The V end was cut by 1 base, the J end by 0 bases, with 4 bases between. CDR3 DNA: TGTGCCAGCTCACCACAGTATAGCAATCAGCCCCAGCATTTT. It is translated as CASSPQYSNQPQHF.

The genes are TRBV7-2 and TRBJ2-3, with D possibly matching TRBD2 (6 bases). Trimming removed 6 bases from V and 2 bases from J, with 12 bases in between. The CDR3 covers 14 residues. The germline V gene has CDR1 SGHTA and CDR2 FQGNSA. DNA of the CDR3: TGTGCCAGCAGATCGGGACTTCCCACAGATACGCAGTATTTT. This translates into CASRSGLPTDTQYF.

The CDR3 protein is CASSQQVRNTEAFF. The CDR3 nucleotides read TGTGCCAGCAGCCAACAGGTTAGGAACACTGAAGCTTTCTTT. The chain couples TRBV14 to TRBJ1-1; D call uncertain. Looked up from germline, CDR1 is SGHDN and CDR2 is FVKESK. Between the trimmed V and J ends, which lost 2 bases and 1 base, there was a span of 8 bases. The CDR3 is made up of 14 amino acids.

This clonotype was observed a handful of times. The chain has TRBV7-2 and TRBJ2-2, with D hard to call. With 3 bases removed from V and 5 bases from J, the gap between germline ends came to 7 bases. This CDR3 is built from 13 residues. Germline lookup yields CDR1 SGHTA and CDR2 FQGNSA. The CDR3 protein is CASSFLWTGELFF. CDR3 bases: TGTGCCAGCAGCTTCTTATGGACCGGGGAGCTGTTTTTT.

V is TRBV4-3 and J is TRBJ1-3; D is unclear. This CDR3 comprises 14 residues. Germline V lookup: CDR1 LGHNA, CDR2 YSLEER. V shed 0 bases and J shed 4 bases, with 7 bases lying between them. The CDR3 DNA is TGCGCCAGCAGCCAAGAAGACGGAGGAAACACCATATATTTT. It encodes CASSQEDGGNTIYF.

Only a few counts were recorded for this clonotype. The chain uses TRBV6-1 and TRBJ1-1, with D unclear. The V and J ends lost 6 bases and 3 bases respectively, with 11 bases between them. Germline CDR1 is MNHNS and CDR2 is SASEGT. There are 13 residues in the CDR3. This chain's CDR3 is CASSVTKDTEAFF. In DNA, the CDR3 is TGTGCCAGCAGCGTAACTAAGGACACTGAAGCTTTCTTT.

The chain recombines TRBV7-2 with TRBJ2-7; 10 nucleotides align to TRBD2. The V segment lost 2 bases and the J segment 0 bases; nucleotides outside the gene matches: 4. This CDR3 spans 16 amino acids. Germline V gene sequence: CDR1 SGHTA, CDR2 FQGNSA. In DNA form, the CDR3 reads TGTGCCAGCAGCTTATTACTAGCGGGGTACTCCTACGAGCAGTACTTC. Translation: CASSLLLAGYSYEQYF. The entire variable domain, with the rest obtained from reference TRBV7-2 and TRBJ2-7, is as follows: GAGVSQSPSNKVTEKGKDVELRCDPISGHTALYWYRQSLGQGLEFLIYFQGNSAPDKSGLPSDRFSAERTGGSVSTLTIQRTQQEDSAVYLCASSLLLAGYSYEQYFGPGTRLTVT.

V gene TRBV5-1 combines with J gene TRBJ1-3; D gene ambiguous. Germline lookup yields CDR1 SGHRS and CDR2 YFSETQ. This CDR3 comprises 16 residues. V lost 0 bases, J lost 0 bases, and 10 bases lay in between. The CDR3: CASSLGPRSSGNTIYF. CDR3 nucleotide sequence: TGCGCCAGCAGCTTGGGTCCCAGGAGCTCTGGAAACACCATATATTTT.

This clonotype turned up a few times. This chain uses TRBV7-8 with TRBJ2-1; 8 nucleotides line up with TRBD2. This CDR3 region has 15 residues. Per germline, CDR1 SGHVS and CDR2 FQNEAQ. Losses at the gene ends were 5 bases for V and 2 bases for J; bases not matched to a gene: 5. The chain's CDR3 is CASSLLAGTYNEQFF. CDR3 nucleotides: TGTGCCAGCAGCCTATTAGCGGGGACCTACAATGAGCAGTTCTTC.

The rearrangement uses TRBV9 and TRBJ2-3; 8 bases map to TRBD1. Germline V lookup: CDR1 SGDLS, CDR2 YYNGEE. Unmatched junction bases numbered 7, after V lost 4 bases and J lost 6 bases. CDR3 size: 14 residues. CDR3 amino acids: CASSNQGASDTQYF. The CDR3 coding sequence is TGTGCCAGCAGCAACCAGGGGGCAAGTGATACGCAGTATTTT.

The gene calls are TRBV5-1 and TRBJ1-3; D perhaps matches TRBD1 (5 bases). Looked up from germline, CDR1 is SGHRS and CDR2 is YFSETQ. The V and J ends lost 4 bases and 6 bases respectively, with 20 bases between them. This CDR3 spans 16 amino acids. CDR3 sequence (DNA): TGCGCCAGCAGCCTTAAAACGGGACCAACTGAAAACACCATATATTTT. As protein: CASSLKTGPTENTIYF. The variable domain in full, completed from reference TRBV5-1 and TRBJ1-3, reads KAGVTQTPRYLIKTRGQQVTLSCSPISGHRSVSWYQQTPGQGLQFLFEYFSETQRNKGNFPGRFSGRQFSNSRSEMNVSTLELGDSALYLCASSLKTGPTENTIYFGEGSWLTVV.